This record looks at one TCR beta chain sequence and its context. Its matching antigen is unknown. This CDR3 spans 14 amino acids. V shed 3 bases, J shed 5 bases, and the junction held 6 bases outside the gene matches. Germline V gene data show CDR1 as SGHRS and CDR2 as YFSETQ. This entry comes from a study of CD8+ T cells in alopecia areata. The study, taken as a whole, reports: Expanded CD8+ clones among the top 100, as well as scalp clonality, were significantly decreased by tofacitinib.

Extraction and reverse transcription of RNA yielded cDNA as the sequencing template. TCRdb's table, derived via immunoSEQ multiplex PCR, lists solely in-frame clones and lacks some. The table includes nearly 200,000 clones, about three fifths detected once. Described treatment: oral pan-JAK inhibitor, 5-10 mg twice daily. Sorting of PBMCs yielded the CD4+ and CD8+ T cells. This sequence joins TRBV5-1 and TRBJ2-5; TRBD1 matches at 8 bases. The receptor's source is a human donor with alopecia areata. The sample in question was CD4+ T cells sorted from blood, obtained at week 24, from a patient treated with tofacitinib. CDR3 sequence (DNA): TGCGCCAGCAGCTCACCGACAGGGGTGGAGACCCAGTACTTC. This encodes CASSSPTGVETQYF.